This TCR beta chain was documented in a study of cytomegalovirus exposure and HLA in healthy donors. Regarding the study as a whole: Sequencing depth roughly uniform across donors was assumed in presence/absence analyses.

The CDR3 runs 13 residues. Germline assignment: CDR1 MNHEY and CDR2 SMNVEV (reference sequence). Turning to this clone: Antigen specificity is unknown.

60 Vbeta and 13 Jbeta primers were used in PCR. Sequencing was performed with immunoSEQ multiplex PCR; in TCRdb, only in-frame clones are kept and a portion is missing. The table includes 100,000 or so clones, over 60% detected once. The clonotype comes from a man aged 35 to 55 in good health and CMV-seropositive. Sequencing was performed on PBMCs. The rearrangement uses TRBV27 and TRBJ2-5; D is possibly TRBD1 (6 bases). The DNA end is a closer match to TRBJ2-7, so the J assignment may be wrong. The CDR3: CASSPGQTSEQYF. DNA for the CDR3: TGTGCCAGCAGTCCGGGACAAACTTCCGAGCAGTACTTC.